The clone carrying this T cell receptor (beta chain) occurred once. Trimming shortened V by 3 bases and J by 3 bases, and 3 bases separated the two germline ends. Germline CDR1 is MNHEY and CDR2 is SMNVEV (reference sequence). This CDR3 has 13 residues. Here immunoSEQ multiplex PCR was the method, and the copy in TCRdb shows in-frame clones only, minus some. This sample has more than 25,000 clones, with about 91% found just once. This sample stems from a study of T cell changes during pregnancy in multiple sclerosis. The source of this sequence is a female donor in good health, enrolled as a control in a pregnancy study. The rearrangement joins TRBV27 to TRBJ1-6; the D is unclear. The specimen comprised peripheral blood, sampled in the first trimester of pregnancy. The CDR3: CASSFGYNSPLHF. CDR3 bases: TGTGCCAGCAGTTTCGGCTATAATTCACCCCTCCACTTT.